The rows below give T cell receptor beta chains drawn from one sample of a study of cytomegalovirus exposure and HLA in healthy donors. Clones were sequenced by immunoSEQ multiplex PCR, and TCRdb holds only the in-frame ones, with some missing. The data hold more than 95,000 clones, with around three quarters observed a single time. Sequenced input: PBMCs. Every receptor here comes from a woman aged 55-70 years in good health and CMV-seropositive. Each CDR3 is given with its conserved first and last residue. The D gene is left open where the match is weak. Size is omitted from some rows. Given values are once, few, many or a class for expanded clones.

d_call,j_call,v_call,clone_size,cdr3_nt,cdr3_aa
TRBD2,TRBJ2-2,TRBV5-8,few,TGTGCCAGCAGCCCTAGGACTAGCGGGTTCACCGGGGAGCTGTTTTTT,CASSPRTSGFTGELFF
TRBD2,TRBJ2-1,TRBV7-9,NA,TGTGCCAGCAGCCTCATAGCGGGAGAGAGTTACAATGAGCAGTTCTTC,CASSLIAGESYNEQFF
TRBD2,TRBJ2-1,TRBV7-9,NA,TGTGCCAGCAGCCCGGGACTAGCGGGGGTTCGGGGTTACAATGAGCAGTTCTTC,CASSPGLAGVRGYNEQFF
NA,TRBJ1-2,TRBV20-1,NA,TGCAGTGCTAGTACTCAGGGTGGCTACACCTTC,CSASTQGGYTF
TRBD2,TRBJ2-3,TRBV19,NA,TGTGCCAGTAGTCTCCAGCGGGGGACCACAGATACGCAGTATTTT,CASSLQRGTTDTQYF
TRBD1,TRBJ1-2,TRBV7-9,NA,TGTGCCAGCAGCTTCCCCCTGGACAGGGCGCAGTATGGCTACACCTTC,CASSFPLDRAQYGYTF
TRBD2,TRBJ2-7,TRBV15,few,TGTGCCACCAGCAGAGATTACCCCACTAGCGTAAGCTCCTACGAGCAGTACTTC,CATSRDYPTSVSSYEQYF
NA,TRBJ1-2,TRBV27,NA,TGTGCCAGCAGTAGGGCAGGGCTTAACTATGGCTACACCTTC,CASSRAGLNYGYTF
TRBD1,TRBJ2-7,TRBV7-8,few,TGTGCCAGCAGAACAGGGGACTCCTACGAGCAGTACTTC,CASRTGDSYEQYF
NA,TRBJ2-3,TRBV7-9,NA,TGTGCCAGCAGCTCCCTAGGGGGGGGAACGCGAATTATGACAGATACGCAGTATTTT,CASSSLGGGTRIMTDTQYF
NA,TRBJ2-1,TRBV9,NA,TGTGCCAGCAGCCTGGACAGAAGCTCCTACAATGAGCAGTTCTTC,CASSLDRSSYNEQFF
TRBD2,TRBJ2-1,TRBV15,NA,TGTGCCACCAGCATCCTAGCGGGAGATCAGGGTGAGCAGTTCTTC,CATSILAGDQGEQFF
TRBD2,TRBJ2-1,TRBV4-2,NA,TGTGCCAGCAGCTTCAGCGGGGGGGCCTCGAATGAGCAGTTCTTC,CASSFSGGASNEQFF
TRBD2,TRBJ2-7,TRBV11-1,NA,TGTGCCAGCAGCTTAGTAGCGGGGGCACCTCTTTCCTACGAGCAGTACTTC,CASSLVAGAPLSYEQYF
TRBD1,TRBJ1-2,TRBV5-6,NA,TGTGCCAGCAGCTTGAAGGGACAGGGGGATGGCTACACCTTC,CASSLKGQGDGYTF
TRBD1,TRBJ2-2,TRBV5-4,NA,TGTGCCAGCAGCTCCCCCGGGACAGGGGACACCGGGGAGCTGTTTTTT,CASSSPGTGDTGELFF
NA,TRBJ1-2,TRBV4-3,NA,TGCGCCAGCAGCCAAGATCCAGTACAGGCCTATGGCTACACCTTC,CASSQDPVQAYGYTF
NA,TRBJ2-1,TRBV19,NA,TGTGCCAGTAGTGCGCTCGGGATGAGCTCCTACAATGAGCAGTTCTTC,CASSALGMSSYNEQFF
NA,TRBJ1-3,TRBV7-8,NA,TGTGCCAGCAGCCCGCAAACCAGTGGGGCCTACAGCTCTGGAAACACCATATATTTT,CASSPQTSGAYSSGNTIYF
TRBD1,TRBJ2-7,TRBV7-9,NA,TGTTCCAGCAGCCATCAAACAGGGGGCAGTAGGTACGAGCAGTACTTC,CSSSHQTGGSRYEQYF
NA,TRBJ2-5,TRBV2,NA,TGTGCCAGCAGTATATTTGTAGAGACCCAGTACTTC,CASSIFVETQYF
NA,TRBJ1-1,TRBV7-2,NA,TGTGCCAGCAGCGTAAGGCAGGGATTCACTGAAGCTTTCTTT,CASSVRQGFTEAFF